One sample yielded the 9 T cell receptor beta chains listed below, sequenced in a study of T cells in Graves' hyperthyroidism and ophthalmopathy. There were TCR beta CDR3 regions amplified from RNA transcripts. First-round RT-PCR with HTBI primers amplified the TCR CDR3 region. TCRdb fed the multiplex PCR reads into MiXCR, producing one record per CDR3 protein. The repertoire consists of roughly 380,000 distinct CDR3 sequences, with over 11% occurring once and the leading ten covering 8% to 13%. The material sequenced was blood. These receptors all come from a woman aged 60-75 years with Graves' hyperthyroidism.

The V gene is TRBV12-3 or TRBV12-4, the J gene TRBJ1-5; D not resolved. The CDR3 covers 14 residues. V lost 6 bases to trimming and J lost 2 bases, with 11 bases between them. The CDR3 DNA sequence: TGTGCCAGCAGGGGAGGGATGGGCAATCAGCCCCAGCATTTT. Amino acid sequence: CASRGGMGNQPQHF.

This clonotype was counted at least ten times. Written as DNA, the CDR3 is TGTGCCAGCAGCCACTCTAGTCCGAACACTGAAGCTTTCTTT. As protein: CASSHSSPNTEAFF. This sequence joins TRBV12-3 or TRBV12-4 and TRBJ1-1; no reliable D call. The V end was cut by 6 bases, the J end by 1 base, with 12 bases between. The CDR3 totals 14 residues.

This clonotype was counted only a few times. This chain joins TRBV18 and TRBJ2-5, with TRBD2 matching over 12 bases. Germline CDR1 is KGHSH and CDR2 is LQKENI. Unmatched junction bases numbered 6, after V lost 3 bases and J lost 4 bases. CDR3 size: 16 residues. The chain's CDR3 is CASSPRLAGAVETQYF. The CDR3 nucleotides read TGTGCCAGCTCACCGAGACTAGCGGGAGCGGTAGAGACCCAGTACTTC.

This clonotype came up many times. The rearrangement joins TRBV6-1 to TRBJ2-5; 8 bases agree with TRBD1. The germline V gene has CDR1 MNHNS and CDR2 SASEGT. The trim removed 2 bases at V and 4 bases at J, leaving 6 bases unmatched. This CDR3 spans 15 amino acids. The CDR3 bases are TGTGCCAGCAGTGAAAGTCAGGGGGCGAGAGAGACCCAGTACTTC. Translating gives CASSESQGARETQYF.

The V call is TRBV6-5, the J call TRBJ2-7; TRBD1 is a possible D gene (6 bases). CDR1 MNHEY and CDR2 SVGAGI come from the germline V gene. The V end lost 0 bases, the J end lost 0 bases, and 9 bases lay between the germline ends. The CDR3 loop spans 15 amino acids. The CDR3 nucleotides are TGTGCCAGCAGTTACTCGGCAGGGGTCTCCTACGAGCAGTACTTC. Translation: CASSYSAGVSYEQYF.

The table lists this clonotype with many counts. CDR3 residues: CSARVRDYYEQYF. As DNA, the CDR3 is TGCAGTGCTAGAGTCCGGGACTACTACGAGCAGTACTTC. The chain couples TRBV20-1 to TRBJ2-7; TRBD2 matches at 7 bases. Germline values: CDR1 DFQATT, CDR2 SNEGSKA (reference sequence). The CDR3 totals 13 residues. V was clipped by 1 base and J by 3 bases; unmatched bases: 3.

V and J are TRBV6-2 or TRBV6-3 and TRBJ1-6; no reliable D call. The V end lost 2 bases, the J end lost 10 bases, and 6 bases lay between the germline ends. Germline CDR1 reads MNHEY; CDR2 reads SVGEGT. The CDR3 is made up of 12 amino acids. CDR3 in amino acids: CASSYSGSPLHF. The CDR3 DNA reads as TGTGCCAGCAGTTACAGCGGGTCACCCCTCCACTTT.

Ten or more counts support this clonotype. V usage is TRBV7-3 and J usage is TRBJ2-1; D gene ambiguous. The CDR3 has 14 amino acids. Looked up from germline, CDR1 is SGHTA and CDR2 is FQGTGA. The V end was cut by 2 bases, the J end by 8 bases, with 13 bases between. The CDR3 DNA reads as TGTGCCAGCAGCTTAGATACCCCGGTGGATGAGCAGTTCTTC. It encodes CASSLDTPVDEQFF.

This chain links TRBV13 with TRBJ2-1; TRBD1 agrees at 10 bases. Looked up from germline, CDR1 is PRHDT and CDR2 is FYEKMQ (reference sequence). CDR3 size: 15 residues. V gave up 5 bases and J gave up 2 bases; unmatched junction bases: 3. DNA for the CDR3: TGTGCCAGCAGCGCCGGACAGGGGGCCTACAATGAGCAGTTCTTC. It encodes CASSAGQGAYNEQFF.